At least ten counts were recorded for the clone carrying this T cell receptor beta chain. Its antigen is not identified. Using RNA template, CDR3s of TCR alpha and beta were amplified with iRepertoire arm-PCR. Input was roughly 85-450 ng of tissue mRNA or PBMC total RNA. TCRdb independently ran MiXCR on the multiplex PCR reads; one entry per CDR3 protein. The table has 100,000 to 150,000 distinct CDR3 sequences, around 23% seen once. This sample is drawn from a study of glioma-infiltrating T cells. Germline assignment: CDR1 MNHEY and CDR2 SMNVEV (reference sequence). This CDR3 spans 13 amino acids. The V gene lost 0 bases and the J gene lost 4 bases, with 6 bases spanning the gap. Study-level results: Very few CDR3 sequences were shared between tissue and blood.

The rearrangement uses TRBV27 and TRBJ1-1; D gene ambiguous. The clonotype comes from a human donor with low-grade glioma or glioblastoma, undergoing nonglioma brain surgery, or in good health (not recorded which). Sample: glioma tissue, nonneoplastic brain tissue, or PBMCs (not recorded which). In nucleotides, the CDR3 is TGTGCCAGCAGTTTATCCCGATTCACTGAAGCTTTCTTT. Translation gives CASSLSRFTEAFF.